This T cell receptor (beta chain) was identified in a study of blood T cells in healthy people across ages. Study context: Template switching recovered approximately one barcoded beta molecule for every two T cells. Study-wide findings and caveats: Estimated diversity, derived from one million T cells, was regarded as an underestimate.

Donation came from healthy Caucasian individuals in Russia who were aged about 6 to 100. The sample, approximately 10 milliliters of peripheral blood, was drawn from each donor. Concerning this clonotype itself: The antigen remains undetermined.

Then a second PCR, running about 6 to 12 cycles, was carried out with a sample-barcoded 5' primer and a J-beta primer mix. TCRdb re-derived calls from the 5' RACE reads in MiXCR, one entry per CDR3 protein. The sample has around 1,700,000 distinct CDR3 sequences; over 25% are singletons. V lost 6 bases, J lost 1 base, and 20 bases lay in between. The CDR3 sequence is 16 residues long. CDR1 is DFQATT and CDR2 is SNEGSKA in the germline V gene (reference sequence). The sequenced material came from blood. This TCR came from a young woman in good health. The chain links TRBV20-1 to TRBJ2-3, with D possibly matching TRBD1 (6 bases). CDR3 sequence (DNA): TGCAGTGCCATACTCCCGGGACAACCAGGCACAGATACGCAGTATTTT. This translates into CSAILPGQPGTDTQYF.